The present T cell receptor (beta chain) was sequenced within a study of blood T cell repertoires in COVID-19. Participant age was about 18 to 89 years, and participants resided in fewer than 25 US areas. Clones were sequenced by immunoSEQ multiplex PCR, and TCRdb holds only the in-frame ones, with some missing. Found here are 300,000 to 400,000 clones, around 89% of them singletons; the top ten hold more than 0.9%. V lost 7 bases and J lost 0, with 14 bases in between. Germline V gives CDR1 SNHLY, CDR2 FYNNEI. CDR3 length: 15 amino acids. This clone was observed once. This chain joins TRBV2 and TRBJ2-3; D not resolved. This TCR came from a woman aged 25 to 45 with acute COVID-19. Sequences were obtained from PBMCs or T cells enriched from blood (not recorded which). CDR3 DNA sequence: TGTGCCAGCACCCCCTCTTCTGTAAGCACAGATACGCAGTATTTT. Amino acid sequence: CASTPSSVSTDTQYF.